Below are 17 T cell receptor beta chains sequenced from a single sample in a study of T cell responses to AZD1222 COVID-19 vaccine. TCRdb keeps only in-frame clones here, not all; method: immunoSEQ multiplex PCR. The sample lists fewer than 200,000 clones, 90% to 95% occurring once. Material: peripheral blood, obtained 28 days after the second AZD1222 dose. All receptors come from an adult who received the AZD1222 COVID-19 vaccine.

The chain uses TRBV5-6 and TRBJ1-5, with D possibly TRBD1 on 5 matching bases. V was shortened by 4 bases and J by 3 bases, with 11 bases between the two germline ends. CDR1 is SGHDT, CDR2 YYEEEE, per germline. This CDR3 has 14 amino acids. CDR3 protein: CASSRGGNNQPQHF. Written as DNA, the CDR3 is TGTGCCAGCAGCCGGGGGGGTAACAATCAGCCCCAGCATTTT.

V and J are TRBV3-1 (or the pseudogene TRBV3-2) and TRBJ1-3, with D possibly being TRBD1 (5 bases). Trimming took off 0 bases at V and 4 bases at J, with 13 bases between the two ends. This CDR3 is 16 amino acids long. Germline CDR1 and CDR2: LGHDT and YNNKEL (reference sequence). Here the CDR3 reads CASSQDPGTLGNTIYF. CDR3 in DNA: TGTGCCAGCAGCCAAGATCCCGGGACTTTGGGAAACACCATATATTTT.

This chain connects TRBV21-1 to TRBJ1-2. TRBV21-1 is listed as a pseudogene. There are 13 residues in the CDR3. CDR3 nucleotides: TGTGCCAGCAGCATCCGAGATGTCTGTGGCTACACCTTC. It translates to CASSIRDVCGYTF.

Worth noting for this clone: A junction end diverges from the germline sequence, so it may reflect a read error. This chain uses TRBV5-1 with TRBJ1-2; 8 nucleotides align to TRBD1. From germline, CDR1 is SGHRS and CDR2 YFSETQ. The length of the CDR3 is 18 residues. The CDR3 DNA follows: TGCGCCAGCAGGCGATTCCCAGGGGGCACAGTCGGGGACTATGGCTGCACCTTC. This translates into CASRRFPGGTVGDYGCTF.

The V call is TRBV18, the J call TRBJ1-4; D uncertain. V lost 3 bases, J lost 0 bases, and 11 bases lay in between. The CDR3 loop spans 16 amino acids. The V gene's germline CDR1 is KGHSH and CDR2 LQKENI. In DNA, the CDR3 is TGTGCCAGCTCACCGTCCCCGCAGGCAACTAATGAAAAACTGTTTTTT. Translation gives CASSPSPQATNEKLFF.

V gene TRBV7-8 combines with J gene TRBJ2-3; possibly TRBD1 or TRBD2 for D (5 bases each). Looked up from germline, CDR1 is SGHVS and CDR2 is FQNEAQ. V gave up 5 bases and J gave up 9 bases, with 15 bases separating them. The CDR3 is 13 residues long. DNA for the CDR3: TGTGCCAGCAGCCAACTTGGGGGTTCAACGCAGTATTTT. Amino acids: CASSQLGGSTQYF.

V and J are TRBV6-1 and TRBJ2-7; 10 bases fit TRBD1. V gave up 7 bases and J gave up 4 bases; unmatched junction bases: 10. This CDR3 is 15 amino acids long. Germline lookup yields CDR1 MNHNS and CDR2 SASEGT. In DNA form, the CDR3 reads TGTGCCAGCACCCCTCGACAGGGGGCGTCTTACGAGCAGTACTTC. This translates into CASTPRQGASYEQYF.

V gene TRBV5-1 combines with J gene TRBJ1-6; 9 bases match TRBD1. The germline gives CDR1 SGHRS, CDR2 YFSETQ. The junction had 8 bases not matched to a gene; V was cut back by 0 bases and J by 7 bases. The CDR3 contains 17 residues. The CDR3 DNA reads TGCGCCAGCAGCTTGGCCCCGGGACAGGGTGGGAATTCACCCCTCCACTTT. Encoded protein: CASSLAPGQGGNSPLHF.

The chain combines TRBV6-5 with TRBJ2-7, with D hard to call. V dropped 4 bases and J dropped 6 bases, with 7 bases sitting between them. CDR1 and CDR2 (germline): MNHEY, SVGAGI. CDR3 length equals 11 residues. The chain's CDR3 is CASSWRGEQYF. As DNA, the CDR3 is TGTGCCAGCAGTTGGCGCGGCGAGCAGTACTTC.

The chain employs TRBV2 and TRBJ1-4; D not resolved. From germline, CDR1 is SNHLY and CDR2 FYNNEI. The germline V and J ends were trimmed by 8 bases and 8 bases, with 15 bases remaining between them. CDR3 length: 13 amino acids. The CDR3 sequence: CASLSEFDEKLFF. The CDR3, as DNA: TGTGCCAGCCTCAGCGAGTTTGACGAAAAACTGTTTTTT.

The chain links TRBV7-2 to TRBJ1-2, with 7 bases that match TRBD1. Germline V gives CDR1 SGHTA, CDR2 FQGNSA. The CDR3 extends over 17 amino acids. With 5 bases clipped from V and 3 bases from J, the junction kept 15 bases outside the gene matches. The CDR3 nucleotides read TGTGCCAGCAGCCCCCCCGGGACAGTCCATAGGGACTATGGCTACACCTTC. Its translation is CASSPPGTVHRDYGYTF.

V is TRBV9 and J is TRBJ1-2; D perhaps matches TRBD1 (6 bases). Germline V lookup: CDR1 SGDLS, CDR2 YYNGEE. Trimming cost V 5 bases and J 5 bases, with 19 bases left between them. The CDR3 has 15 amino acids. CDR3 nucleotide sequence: TGTGCCAGCAGTTGGGGCAGAAAAGGGGGATATGGCTACACCTTC. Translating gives CASSWGRKGGYGYTF.

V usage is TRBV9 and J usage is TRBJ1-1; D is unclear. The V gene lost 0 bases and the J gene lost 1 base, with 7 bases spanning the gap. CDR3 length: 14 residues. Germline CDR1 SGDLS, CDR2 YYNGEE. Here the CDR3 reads CASSVAGGNTEAFF. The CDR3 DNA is TGTGCCAGCAGCGTAGCCGGCGGGAACACTGAAGCTTTCTTT.

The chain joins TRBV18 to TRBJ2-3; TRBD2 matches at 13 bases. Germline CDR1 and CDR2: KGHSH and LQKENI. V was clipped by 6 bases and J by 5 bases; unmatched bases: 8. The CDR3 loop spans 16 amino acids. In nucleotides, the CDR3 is TGTGCCAGCTCCCAAGGGACTAGCGGGACGGGAGATACGCAGTATTTT. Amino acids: CASSQGTSGTGDTQYF.

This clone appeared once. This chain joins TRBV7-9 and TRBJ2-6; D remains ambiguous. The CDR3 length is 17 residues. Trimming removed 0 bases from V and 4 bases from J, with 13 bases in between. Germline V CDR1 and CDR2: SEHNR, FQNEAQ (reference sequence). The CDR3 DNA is TGTGCCAGCAGCTTAGCTGGGTATTCAGAGGGGGCCAACGTCCTGACTTTC. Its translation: CASSLAGYSEGANVLTF.

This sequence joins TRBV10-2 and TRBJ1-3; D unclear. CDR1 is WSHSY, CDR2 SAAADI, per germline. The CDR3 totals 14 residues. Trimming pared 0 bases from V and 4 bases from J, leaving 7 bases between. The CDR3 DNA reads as TGCGCCAGCAGTGAGTCCGGCCGGGGAAACACCATATATTTT. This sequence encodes CASSESGRGNTIYF.

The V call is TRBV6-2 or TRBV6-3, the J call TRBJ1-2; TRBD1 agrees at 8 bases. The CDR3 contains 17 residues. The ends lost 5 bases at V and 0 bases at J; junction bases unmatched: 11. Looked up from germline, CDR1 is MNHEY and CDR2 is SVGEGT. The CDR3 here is CASSPLQGGKSNYGYTF. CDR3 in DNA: TGTGCCAGCAGTCCCTTACAGGGGGGGAAATCTAACTATGGCTACACCTTC.